The 14 T cell receptor beta chains below were found in one sample sequenced in a study of beta chain features in type 1 diabetes. Study-level results: Moderate but significant shortening of TCRB CDR3s was recorded in all four CD4+ subsets from Type 1 diabetes patients.

These TCRs' antigens remain unknown. The whole isolated RNA underwent reverse transcription, so sequencing captured expressed TCRB transcripts. Repertoires were generated with immunoSEQ multiplex PCR, while TCRdb's copy carries only in-frame clones and drops some. The sample holds roughly 100,000 clones, approximately 30% seen once. Sequences were obtained from central memory CD4+ T cells from blood. The receptors derive from a woman aged 18-30 years with type 1 diabetes.

The chain links TRBV7-6 to TRBJ2-2; a weak D match, TRBD1 (6 bases). This CDR3 region has 16 residues. Germline V gene lookup returns CDR1 SGHVS and CDR2 FNYEAQ. The V gene lost 4 bases and the J gene lost 1 base, with 13 bases spanning the gap. The chain's CDR3 is CASSSQVGQNTGELFF. The CDR3 nucleotides read TGTGCCAGCAGCTCCCAGGTGGGACAGAACACCGGGGAGCTGTTTTTT.

This chain uses TRBV5-8 with TRBJ1-3; 11 bases agree with TRBD1. The V and J ends lost 5 bases and 3 bases, in that order; junction bases with no gene match: 7. Germline CDR1 is SGHTS and CDR2 is YDEGEE. There are 16 residues in the CDR3. The DNA of the CDR3 is TGTGCCAGCAGACGTCCTGGGACAGGGGGTGGAAACACCATATATTTT. Its translation: CASRRPGTGGGNTIYF.

The table lists this clone with a few counts. The chain carries TRBV6-5 and TRBJ1-1; TRBD1 might be the D (5 bases). Germline V CDR1 and CDR2: MNHEY, SVGAGI. This CDR3 spans 13 amino acids. Deletions cut 6 bases from V and 1 base from J, with 9 bases between. CDR3 sequence reads: CASRPDRNTEAFF. The CDR3 nucleotides read TGTGCCAGCAGACCTGACAGGAACACTGAAGCTTTCTTT.

This clone occurred a few times. The V and J genes are TRBV5-1 and TRBJ2-1; 7 nucleotides line up with TRBD1. V dropped 4 bases and J dropped 10; count of bases not matched to a gene: 8. Germline V CDR1 and CDR2: SGHRS, YFSETQ. This CDR3 comprises 13 residues. The CDR3 protein is CASSLLQGLEQFF. DNA of the CDR3: TGCGCCAGCAGCCTCCTACAGGGGCTCGAGCAGTTCTTC.

This clone occurred a few times. The chain couples TRBV30 to TRBJ1-4; 8 nucleotides align to TRBD1. The trim removed 3 bases at V and 7 bases at J, leaving 4 bases unmatched. The CDR3 has 13 amino acids. CDR1 GTSNPN and CDR2 SVGIG come from the germline V gene (reference sequence). The CDR3 loop reads CAWSSDRAEKLFF. DNA of the CDR3: TGTGCCTGGAGCTCGGACAGGGCTGAAAAACTGTTTTTT.

The V and J genes are TRBV9 and TRBJ2-6; D may be TRBD1 (6 bases). The CDR3 consists of 18 residues. Germline-derived CDR1 and CDR2 are SGDLS and YYNGEE. V was cut by 0 bases and J by 0 bases, with 13 bases left in between. Here the CDR3 reads CASSVGAGANSGANVLTF. The DNA of the CDR3 is TGTGCCAGCAGCGTAGGAGCAGGGGCCAACTCTGGGGCCAACGTCCTGACTTTC.

The chain is built from TRBV7-2 and TRBJ1-2; 8 positions match TRBD1. V was clipped by 0 bases and J by 3 bases; unmatched bases: 9. This CDR3 comprises 17 residues. Per the germline V gene, CDR1 is SGHTA and CDR2 is FQGNSA. As DNA, the CDR3 is TGTGCCAGCAGCTTAGCCGGACAGGGCGGCGGAGACTATGGCTACACCTTC. Translation: CASSLAGQGGGDYGYTF.

This sequence joins TRBV19 and TRBJ2-7; 8 bases map to TRBD2. Germline CDR1 and CDR2: LNHDA and SQIVND (reference sequence). There are 15 residues in the CDR3. J lost 4 bases, V lost 2 bases, and 7 bases had no gene match. CDR3 amino acids: CASSISRGRSYEQYF. The CDR3 bases are TGTGCCAGTAGTATATCCCGCGGGAGGTCATACGAGCAGTACTTC.

This clone was seen a few times. This chain links TRBV2 with TRBJ1-1; D might be TRBD1 (6 bases). The V gene lost 6 bases and the J gene lost 1 base, with 15 bases spanning the gap. CDR1 and CDR2 (germline): SNHLY, FYNNEI. This CDR3 comprises 15 residues. The chain's CDR3 is CASSPRKGQNTEAFF. In DNA, the CDR3 is TGTGCCAGCAGCCCTCGGAAGGGACAGAACACTGAAGCTTTCTTT. Supplemented by reference TRBV2 and TRBJ1-1, the full variable domain reads EPEVTQTPSHQVTQMGQEVILRCVPISNHLYFYWYRQILGQKVEFLVSFYNNEISEKSEIFDDQFSVERPDGSNFTLKIRSTKLEDSAMYFCASSPRKGQNTEAFFGQGTRLTVV.

This clone was recorded a few times. This sequence joins TRBV6-1 and TRBJ2-5, with D perhaps TRBD2 (5 bases). Trimming shortened V by 7 bases and J by 13 bases, and 22 bases separated the two germline ends. Germline CDR1 reads MNHNS; CDR2 reads SASEGT. This CDR3 is 13 amino acids long. CDR3 bases: TGTGCCAGCACGGGGTCCGGAAATCGGGCCTGGTACTTC. Translation: CASTGSGNRAWYF.

The genes are TRBV7-9 and TRBJ2-1; the match to TRBD1 covers 8 bases. The CDR3 has 14 amino acids. V dropped 10 bases and J dropped 2; count of bases not matched to a gene: 7. Germline V gives CDR1 SEHNR, CDR2 FQNEAQ (reference sequence). CDR3 DNA: TGTGCCACCCCCCGACAGGGGCCCTACAATGAGCAGTTCTTC. It specifies CATPRQGPYNEQFF.

This clone was counted between two and nine times. J is TRBJ2-7 and V is TRBV9, with 8 bases aligning to TRBD1. V was clipped by 0 bases and J by 6 bases; unmatched bases: 8. CDR1 is SGDLS, CDR2 YYNGEE, per germline. CDR3 size: 15 residues. CDR3 sequence reads: CASSVGDRSAGEQYF. CDR3 nucleotides: TGTGCCAGCAGCGTAGGGGACAGGAGCGCTGGCGAGCAGTACTTC. Full variable domain (outside the CDR3, taken from reference TRBV9 and TRBJ2-7): DSGVTQTPKHLITATGQRVTLRCSPRSGDLSVYWYQQSLDQGLQFLIQYYNGEERAKGNILERFSAQQFPDLHSELNLSSLELGDSALYFCASSVGDRSAGEQYFGPGTRLTVT.

Only a few counts were recorded for this clone. CDR3 in amino acids: CASGQSPTQYF. DNA for the CDR3: TGTGCCAGCGGACAGAGTCCTACGCAGTATTTT. The V call is TRBV6-1, the J call TRBJ2-3; D perhaps matches TRBD1 (6 bases). CDR3 size: 11 residues. CDR1 is MNHNS, CDR2 SASEGT, per germline. The V gene lost 8 bases and the J gene lost 8 bases, with 11 bases spanning the gap.

V usage is TRBV4-3 and J usage is TRBJ2-5; D ambiguous. The CDR3 is 15 residues long. V was shortened by 0 bases and J by 2 bases, with 10 bases between the two germline ends. Germline V gene sequence: CDR1 LGHNA, CDR2 YSLEER. The CDR3 loop is CASSQELMTQETQYF. The CDR3 DNA sequence: TGCGCCAGCAGCCAAGAACTTATGACACAAGAGACCCAGTACTTC.